This T cell receptor beta chain appears in the sequencing data of a study of T-cell memory formation after mild COVID-19. Many counts were recorded for this clonotype. The ends were cut back, 4 bases at V and 2 bases at J, with 12 bases in the middle. The CDR3 runs to 13 residues. Germline V CDR1 and CDR2: SQVTM, ANQGSEA. TCRdb fed the 5' RACE reads into MiXCR, producing one record per CDR3 protein. The sample includes roughly 35,000 distinct CDR3 sequences, roughly 20% seen only once; the top ten take less than 2%. The sequence was obtained from an adult who had mild COVID-19 (a few samples of this study predate the infection). Cell type and time point are not known. Sequencing input: PBMCs or a T cell subset sorted from them (not recorded which). The V gene is TRBV29-1, the J gene TRBJ2-7; perhaps TRBD1 as D (6 bases). The CDR3 DNA reads TGCAGCGTTGGAAAACAGGGACCCTACGAGCAGTACTTC. Translated: CSVGKQGPYEQYF.